Presented here are 21 T cell receptor beta chains from one specimen sequenced in a study of cytotoxic CD8 clonotypes in ibrutinib-treated CLL (dated by TCRdb to the early 2020s). The time point label corresponds to: 12 months on ibrutinib. Libraries were prepared through the immunoSEQ multiplex PCR assay. This immuneACCESS table, as held by TCRdb, lists in-frame sequences with V and J called but not all clones. Of the missing ones, under half trace to an unresolved V gene in checked studies; the others have no known cause. The sample has just over 200,000 clones on record, 70% to 75% of them singletons. About 6.4% of the sample comes from the top ten. Source: PBMCs, taken after 12 months of ibrutinib treatment. The receptors were sampled from a human donor with chronic lymphocytic leukemia.

The chain is built from TRBV6-5 and TRBJ2-1; no firm D call. Per germline, CDR1 MNHEY and CDR2 SVGAGI. Trimming shortened V by 6 bases and J by 6 bases, and 12 bases separated the two germline ends. The CDR3 is made up of 13 amino acids. As DNA, the CDR3 is TGTGCCAGCAGAAGGGCCGCCCCCAATGAGCAGTTCTTC. Encoded protein: CASRRAAPNEQFF.

This rearrangement joins TRBV2 to TRBJ2-3; D is possibly TRBD2 (6 bases). CDR3 length equals 14 residues. CDR1 is SNHLY, CDR2 FYNNEI, per germline. Trimming shortened V by 7 bases and J by 2 bases, and 13 bases separated the two germline ends. The CDR3 here is CASNRDSLTDTQYF. CDR3 nucleotide sequence: TGTGCCAGCAACCGGGACTCTCTCACAGATACGCAGTATTTT.

The V call is TRBV11-3, the J call TRBJ2-7; D tentatively reads TRBD1 or TRBD2 (5 bases each). V gave up 3 bases and J gave up 5 bases, with 17 bases separating them. Germline lookup yields CDR1 SGHNT and CDR2 YENEEA. CDR3 length: 15 amino acids. In DNA form, the CDR3 reads TGTGCCAGCAGCTTCGGGACGGCCCTAGGCCACGAGCAGTACTTC. Amino acid sequence: CASSFGTALGHEQYF.

V is TRBV11-2 and J is TRBJ2-5; D possibly corresponds to TRBD2 (6 bases). Germline-derived CDR1 and CDR2 are SGHAT and FQNNGV. The length of the CDR3 is 14 residues. Between the trimmed V and J ends, which lost 0 bases and 4 bases, there was a span of 9 bases. This CDR3 is CASSLDRRGETQYF. Here the CDR3 DNA reads TGTGCCAGCAGCTTAGACAGGAGGGGAGAGACCCAGTACTTC.

The chain joins TRBV15 to TRBJ1-2; D unclear. Trimming took 0 bases from V and 5 from J, leaving 10 bases between them. Per germline, CDR1 LNHNV and CDR2 YYDKDF (reference sequence). The CDR3 consists of 14 residues. The CDR3 region is CATSRDRVRYGYTF. The DNA for the CDR3 is TGTGCCACCAGCAGAGATCGAGTTCGATATGGCTACACCTTC.

The genes are TRBV6-5 and TRBJ1-1, with 7 bases matching TRBD1. The CDR3 runs 14 residues. CDR1 is MNHEY and CDR2 is SVGAGI in the germline V gene. V shed 7 bases, J shed 3 bases, and the junction held 8 bases outside the gene matches. The CDR3 nucleotides read TGTGCCAGCAACCTAATGACAGGGTACACTGAAGCTTTCTTT. Its translation: CASNLMTGYTEAFF.

The chain carries TRBV28 and TRBJ2-3, with 9 bases fitting TRBD2. The germline V gene has CDR1 MDHEN and CDR2 SYDVKM. The CDR3 spans 14 residues. V was clipped by 10 bases and J by 2 bases; unmatched bases: 7. The CDR3 reads CAIVPGLATDTQYF. CDR3 nucleotides: TGTGCCATCGTCCCGGGACTAGCCACAGATACGCAGTATTTT.

CDR3: CASSLSYYEQYF. The CDR3 DNA follows: TGTGCCAGCAGCCTCTCTTACTACGAGCAGTACTTC. The chain joins TRBV14 to TRBJ2-7; D is uncertain. Germline loops: CDR1 SGHDN, CDR2 FVKESK. The CDR3 totals 12 residues. V was shortened by 4 bases and J by 3 bases, with 7 bases between the two germline ends.

J is TRBJ1-1 and V is TRBV19; maybe TRBD1 (5 bases). V lost 3 bases, J lost 3 bases, and 8 bases lay in between. Germline loops: CDR1 LNHDA, CDR2 SQIVND (reference sequence). CDR3 length equals 13 residues. This chain's CDR3 is CASSMVRDTEAFF. The CDR3 nucleotides are TGTGCCAGTAGTATGGTCAGGGACACTGAAGCTTTCTTT. Supplemented by reference TRBV19 and TRBJ1-1, the full variable domain reads DGGITQSPKYLFRKEGQNVTLSCEQNLNHDAMYWYRQDPGQGLRLIYYSQIVNDFQKGDIAEGYSVSREKKESFPLTVTSAQKNPTAFYLCASSMVRDTEAFFGQGTRLTVV.

The rearrangement links TRBV20-1 to TRBJ2-3; D is unclear. V lost 4 bases to trimming and J lost 5 bases, with 4 bases between them. The length of the CDR3 is 10 residues. Germline loops: CDR1 DFQATT, CDR2 SNEGSKA (reference sequence). The CDR3 region is CSAKEDTQYF. The DNA for the CDR3 is TGCAGTGCTAAAGAAGATACGCAGTATTTT.

This clone was observed a handful of times. The chain employs TRBV4-2 and TRBJ1-2, with D unresolved. The CDR3 covers 13 residues. Germline V lookup: CDR1 LGHNA, CDR2 YNFKEQ. The ends were cut back, 0 bases at V and 2 bases at J, with 4 bases in the middle. This CDR3 is CASSQDLNYGYTF. The CDR3 DNA is TGTGCCAGCAGCCAAGATCTCAACTATGGCTACACCTTC.

This clone has just a few counts. The chain is built from TRBV30 and TRBJ2-1, with a tentative D call TRBD2 (5 bases). Germline V gene data show CDR1 as GTSNPN and CDR2 as SVGIG (reference sequence). The V and J ends lost 3 bases and 8 bases respectively, with 14 bases between them. The CDR3 runs to 13 residues. CDR3 protein: CAWRLRVRDEQFF. The DNA for the CDR3 is TGTGCCTGGAGGCTTAGGGTGCGGGATGAGCAGTTCTTC.

This clone came up a few times. The chain links TRBV4-2 to TRBJ2-4; D uncertain. There are 12 residues in the CDR3. V was shortened by 0 bases and J by 7 bases, with 4 bases between the two germline ends. Germline values: CDR1 LGHNA, CDR2 YNFKEQ. The CDR3 region is CASSQEGNIQYF. The CDR3, as DNA: TGTGCCAGCAGCCAAGAAGGTAACATTCAGTACTTC.

This chain links TRBV7-3 with TRBJ2-7, with D tentatively TRBD1 (5 bases). The V gene's germline CDR1 is SGHTA and CDR2 FQGTGA. CDR3 length: 14 amino acids. The V and J ends lost 5 bases and 7 bases respectively, with 18 bases between them. CDR3 sequence (DNA): TGTGCCAGCAGCCCCAACCCAGGGTTTGGAGAGCAGTACTTC. As protein: CASSPNPGFGEQYF. The variable domain in full, completed from reference TRBV7-3 and TRBJ2-7, reads GAGVSQTPSNKVTEKGKYVELRCDPISGHTALYWYRQSLGQGPEFLIYFQGTGAADDSGLPNDRFFAVRPEGSVSTLKIQRTERGDSAVYLCASSPNPGFGEQYFGPGTRLTVT.

This clone was observed a handful of times. The chain has TRBV27 and TRBJ2-7, with D uncertain. Germline V lookup: CDR1 MNHEY, CDR2 SMNVEV (reference sequence). Trimming took 2 bases from V and 5 from J, leaving 10 bases between them. This CDR3 is built from 13 residues. The CDR3 reads CASSLKSADEQYF. CDR3 coding DNA: TGTGCCAGCAGTTTAAAGTCCGCGGACGAGCAGTACTTC.

This chain links TRBV11-1 with TRBJ1-1; no definite D call. V dropped 5 bases and J dropped 4 bases, with 17 bases sitting between them. CDR1 is SGHAT, CDR2 FQDESV, per germline (reference sequence). This CDR3 is built from 15 residues. The CDR3, as DNA: TGTGCCAGCAGCGCTTGGGCCGGCGAGGTCACTGAAGCTTTCTTT. It is translated as CASSAWAGEVTEAFF.

The gene calls are TRBV11-3 and TRBJ1-1; D ambiguous. Trimming took off 1 base at V and 5 bases at J, with 11 bases between the two ends. CDR3 length: 14 residues. Germline lookup yields CDR1 SGHNT and CDR2 YENEEA. CDR3: CASSLAGQSTEAFF. DNA of the CDR3: TGTGCCAGCAGCTTAGCGGGCCAGAGTACTGAAGCTTTCTTT.

V gene TRBV4-3 combines with J gene TRBJ2-3; 8 positions match TRBD1. The CDR3 loop spans 15 amino acids. CDR1 is LGHNA and CDR2 is YSLEER in the germline V gene. V lost 4 bases, J lost 0 bases, and 3 bases stayed unmatched. This CDR3 reads CASSPDRVSTDTQYF. The CDR3, as DNA: TGCGCCAGCAGCCCGGACAGGGTTAGCACAGATACGCAGTATTTT.

V gene TRBV2 combines with J gene TRBJ1-2; the match to TRBD1 covers 8 bases. The CDR3 sequence is 15 residues long. CDR1 and CDR2 (germline): SNHLY, FYNNEI. V lost 7 bases, J lost 4 bases, and 11 bases stayed unmatched. The CDR3: CASKDRGWELYGYTF. The DNA of the CDR3 is TGTGCCAGCAAAGACAGGGGTTGGGAGCTCTATGGCTACACCTTC.

In this sample, this clone turned up once. The chain uses TRBV30 and TRBJ1-5; the match to TRBD1 covers 9 bases. The CDR3 is 15 residues long. The germline CDR1 and CDR2 sequences are GTSNPN and SVGIG (reference sequence). Trimming took 1 base from V and 7 from J; bases not matched to a gene: 8. The CDR3 bases are TGTGCCTGGAGTGAATCAACAGGGGGCAGACAGCCCCAGCATTTT. This sequence encodes CAWSESTGGRQPQHF.

The J gene is TRBJ1-1, the V gene TRBV19; 10 bases are shared with TRBD1. Trimming at V came to 4 bases and at J to 11 bases, leaving 10 bases not matched to a gene. The CDR3 runs 14 residues. CDR1 LNHDA and CDR2 SQIVND come from the germline V gene (reference sequence). Here the CDR3 DNA reads TGTGCCAGTAGTACACAAGACAGGGGGCGCAGGGCTTTCTTT. This codes for CASSTQDRGRRAFF.